The 5 T cell receptor beta chains below all came from one sample that was sequenced in a study of T cell responses to AZD1222 COVID-19 vaccine. Produced via immunoSEQ multiplex PCR; TCRdb's table is partial and in-frame only. This repertoire shows around 96,000 clones, about 88% found once; its top ten account for 2.5% to 3%. The source material was peripheral blood, sampled on day 0 of AZD1222 vaccination. All receptors derive from an adult in good health.

The chain uses TRBV15 and TRBJ2-5, with 8 nucleotides matching TRBD2. The germline CDR1 and CDR2 sequences are LNHNV and YYDKDF (reference sequence). J lost 5 bases, V lost 6 bases, and 8 bases had no gene match. The CDR3 extends over 14 amino acids. The CDR3 protein is CATRPGGRGETQYF. In nucleotides, the CDR3 is TGTGCCACCAGACCGGGGGGGCGGGGGGAGACCCAGTACTTC. The full variable domain, completed using reference TRBV15 and TRBJ2-5, is DAMVIQNPRYQVTQFGKPVTLSCSQTLNHNVMYWYQQKSSQAPKLLFHYYDKDFNNEADTPDNFQSRRPNTSFCFLDIRSPGLGDTAMYLCATRPGGRGETQYFGPGTRLLVL.

The rearrangement links TRBV30 to TRBJ1-1; TRBD1 agrees at 9 bases. CDR1 and CDR2 from the germline V gene are GTSNPN and SVGIG (reference sequence). V shed 5 bases and J 8 bases; nucleotides not matched to a gene: 6. This CDR3 is built from 12 residues. The DNA of the CDR3 is TGTGCCTGGTGGGCTGGGACAGGGGAAGCTTTCTTT. Translated, it gives CAWWAGTGEAFF.

The chain combines TRBV5-4 with TRBJ2-7; tentative D call: TRBD2 (7 bases). V gave up 0 bases and J gave up 2 bases, with 12 bases separating them. The germline gives CDR1 SGHNT, CDR2 YYREEE (reference sequence). This CDR3 has 15 residues. CDR3 region: CASSLGGGVTYEQYF. The CDR3, as DNA: TGTGCCAGCAGCTTGGGAGGGGGGGTAACCTACGAGCAGTACTTC.

The chain uses TRBV10-3 and TRBJ2-7; D perhaps matches TRBD2 (6 bases). Per germline, CDR1 ENHRY and CDR2 SYGVKD. The length of the CDR3 is 18 residues. V was cut by 0 bases and J by 0 bases, with 18 bases left in between. CDR3 residues: CAISESFRWLASSYEQYF. The CDR3 coding sequence is TGTGCCATCAGTGAGTCATTTAGGTGGCTAGCGAGCTCCTACGAGCAGTACTTC.

The chain recombines TRBV6-1 with TRBJ1-3; D unclear. CDR1 MNHNS and CDR2 SASEGT come from the germline V gene. The CDR3 covers 16 residues. The V and J ends lost 2 bases and 0 bases respectively, with 11 bases between them. This CDR3 reads CASSERMAASGNTIYF. The CDR3 DNA is TGTGCCAGCAGTGAAAGGATGGCTGCCTCTGGAAACACCATATATTTT.